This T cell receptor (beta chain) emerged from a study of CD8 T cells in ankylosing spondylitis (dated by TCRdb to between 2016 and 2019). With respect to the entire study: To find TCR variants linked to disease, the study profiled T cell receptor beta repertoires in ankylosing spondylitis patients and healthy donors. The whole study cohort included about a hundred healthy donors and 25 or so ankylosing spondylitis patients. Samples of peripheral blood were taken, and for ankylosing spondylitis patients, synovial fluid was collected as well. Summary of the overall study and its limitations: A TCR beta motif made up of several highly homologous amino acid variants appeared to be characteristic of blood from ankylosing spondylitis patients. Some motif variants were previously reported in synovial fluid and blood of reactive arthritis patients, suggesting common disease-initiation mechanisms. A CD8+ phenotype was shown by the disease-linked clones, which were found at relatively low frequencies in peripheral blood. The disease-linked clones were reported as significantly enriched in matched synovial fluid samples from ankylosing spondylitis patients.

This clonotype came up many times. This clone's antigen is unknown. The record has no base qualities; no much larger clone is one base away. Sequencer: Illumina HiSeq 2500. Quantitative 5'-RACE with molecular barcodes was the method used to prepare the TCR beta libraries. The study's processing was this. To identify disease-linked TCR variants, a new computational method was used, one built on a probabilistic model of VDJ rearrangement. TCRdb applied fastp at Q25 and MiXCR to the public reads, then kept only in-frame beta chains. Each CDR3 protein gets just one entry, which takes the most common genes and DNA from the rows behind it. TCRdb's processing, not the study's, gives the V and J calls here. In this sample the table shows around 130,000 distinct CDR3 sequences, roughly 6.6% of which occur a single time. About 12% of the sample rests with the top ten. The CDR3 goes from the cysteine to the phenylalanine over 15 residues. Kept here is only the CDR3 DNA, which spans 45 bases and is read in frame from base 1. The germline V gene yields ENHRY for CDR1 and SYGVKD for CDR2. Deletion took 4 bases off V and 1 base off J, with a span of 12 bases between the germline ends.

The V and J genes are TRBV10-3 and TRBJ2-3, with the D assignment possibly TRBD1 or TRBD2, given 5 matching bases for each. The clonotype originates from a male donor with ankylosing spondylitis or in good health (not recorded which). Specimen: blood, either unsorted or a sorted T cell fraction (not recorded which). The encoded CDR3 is CAISARGQGTDTQYF. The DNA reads TGTGCCATCAGTGCCCGGGGCCAGGGCACAGATACGCAGTATTTT.